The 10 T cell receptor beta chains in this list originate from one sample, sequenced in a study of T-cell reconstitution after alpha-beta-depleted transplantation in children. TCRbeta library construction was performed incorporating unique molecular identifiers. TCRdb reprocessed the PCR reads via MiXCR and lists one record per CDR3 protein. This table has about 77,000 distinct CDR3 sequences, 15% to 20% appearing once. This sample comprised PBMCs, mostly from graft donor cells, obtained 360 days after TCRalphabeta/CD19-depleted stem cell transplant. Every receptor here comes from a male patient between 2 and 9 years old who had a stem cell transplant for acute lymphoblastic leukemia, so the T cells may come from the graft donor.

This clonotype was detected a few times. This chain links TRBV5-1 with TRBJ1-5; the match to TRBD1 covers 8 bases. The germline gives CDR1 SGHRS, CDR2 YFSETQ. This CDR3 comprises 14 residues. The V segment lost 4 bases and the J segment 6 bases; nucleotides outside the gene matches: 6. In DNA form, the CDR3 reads TGCGCCAGCAGCCGGGTGACAGGGGTTCAGCCCCAGCATTTT. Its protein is CASSRVTGVQPQHF.

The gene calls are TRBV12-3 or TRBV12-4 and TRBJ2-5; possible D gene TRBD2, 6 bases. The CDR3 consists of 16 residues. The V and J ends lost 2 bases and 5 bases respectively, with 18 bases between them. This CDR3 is CASSLSLSGLGETQYF. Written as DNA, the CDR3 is TGTGCCAGCAGTTTATCCCTCTCGGGACTTGGGGAGACCCAGTACTTC.

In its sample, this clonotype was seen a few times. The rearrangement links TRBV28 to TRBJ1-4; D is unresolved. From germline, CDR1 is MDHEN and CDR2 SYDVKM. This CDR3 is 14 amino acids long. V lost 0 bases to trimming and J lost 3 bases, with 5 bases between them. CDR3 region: CASSLWPANEKLFF. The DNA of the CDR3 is TGTGCCAGCAGTTTATGGCCAGCTAATGAAAAACTGTTTTTT.

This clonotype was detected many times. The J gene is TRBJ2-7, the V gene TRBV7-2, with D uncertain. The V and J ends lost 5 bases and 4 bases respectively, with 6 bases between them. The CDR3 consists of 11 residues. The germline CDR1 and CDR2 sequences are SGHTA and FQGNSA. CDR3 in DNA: TGTGCCAGCAGCCCGCGTTACGAGCAGTACTTC. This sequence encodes CASSPRYEQYF.

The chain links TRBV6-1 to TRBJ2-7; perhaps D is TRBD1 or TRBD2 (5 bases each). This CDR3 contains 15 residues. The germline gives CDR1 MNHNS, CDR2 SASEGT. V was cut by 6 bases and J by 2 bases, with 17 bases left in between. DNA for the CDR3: TGTGCCAGCAGCAAACTCCGGGACCCTCCCTACGAGCAGTACTTC. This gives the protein CASSKLRDPPYEQYF.

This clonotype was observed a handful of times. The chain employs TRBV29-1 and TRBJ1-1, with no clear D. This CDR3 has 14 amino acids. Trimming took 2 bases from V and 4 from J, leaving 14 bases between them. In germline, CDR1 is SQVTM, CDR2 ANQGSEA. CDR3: CSVERVLSGTEAFF. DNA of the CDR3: TGCAGCGTTGAAAGGGTCTTATCGGGCACTGAAGCTTTCTTT.

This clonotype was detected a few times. CDR3 sequence (DNA): TGTGCCAGCAGCTCCCTTGTGGCACTTGGGACTAGCGGGAAAACGGGGCAGTACTTC. Its protein product is CASSSLVALGTSGKTGQYF. This chain connects TRBV11-2 to TRBJ2-7; TRBD2 aligns across 13 bases. Germline CDR1 SGHAT, CDR2 FQNNGV. The CDR3 spans 19 residues. Germline trimming cut 4 bases from V and 9 bases from J; bases unmatched to any gene: 21.

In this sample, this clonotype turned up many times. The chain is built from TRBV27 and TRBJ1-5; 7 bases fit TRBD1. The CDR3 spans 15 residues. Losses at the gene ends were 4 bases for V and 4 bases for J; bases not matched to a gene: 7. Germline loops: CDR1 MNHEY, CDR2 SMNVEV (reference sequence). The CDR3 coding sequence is TGTGCCAGCAGTTCTGTTTCAGGGGGAAATCAGCCCCAGCATTTT. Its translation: CASSSVSGGNQPQHF.

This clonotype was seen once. CDR3: CASSRGTGQYEQYF. CDR3 DNA sequence: TGTGCCAGCAGTCGCGGGACAGGGCAGTACGAGCAGTACTTC. This chain links TRBV12-3 or TRBV12-4 with TRBJ2-7, with TRBD1 identical over 9 bases. V lost 5 bases, J lost 4 bases, and 6 bases stayed unmatched. The CDR3 is made up of 14 amino acids.

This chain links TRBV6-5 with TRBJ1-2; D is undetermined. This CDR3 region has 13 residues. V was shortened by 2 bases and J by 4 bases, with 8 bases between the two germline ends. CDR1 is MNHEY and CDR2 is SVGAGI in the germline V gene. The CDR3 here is CASSYVGGYGYTF. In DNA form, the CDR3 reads TGTGCCAGCAGTTACGTGGGCGGCTATGGCTACACCTTC.